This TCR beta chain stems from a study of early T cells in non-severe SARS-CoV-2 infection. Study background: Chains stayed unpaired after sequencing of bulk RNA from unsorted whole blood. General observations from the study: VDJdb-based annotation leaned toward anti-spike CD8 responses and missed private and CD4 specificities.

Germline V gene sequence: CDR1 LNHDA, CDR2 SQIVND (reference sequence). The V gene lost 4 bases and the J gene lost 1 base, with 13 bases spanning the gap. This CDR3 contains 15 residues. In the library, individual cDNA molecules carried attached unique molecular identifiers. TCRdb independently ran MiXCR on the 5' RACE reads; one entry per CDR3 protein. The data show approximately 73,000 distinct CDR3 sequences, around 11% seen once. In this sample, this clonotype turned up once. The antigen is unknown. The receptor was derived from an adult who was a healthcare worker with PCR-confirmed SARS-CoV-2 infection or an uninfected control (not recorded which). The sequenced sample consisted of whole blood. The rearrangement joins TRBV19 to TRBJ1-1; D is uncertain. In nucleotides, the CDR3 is TGTGCCAGTAGTAGCCCTAGGGTTTCGAACACTGAAGCTTTCTTT. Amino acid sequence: CASSSPRVSNTEAFF. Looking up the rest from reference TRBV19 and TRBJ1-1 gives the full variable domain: DGGITQSPKYLFRKEGQNVTLSCEQNLNHDAMYWYRQDPGQGLRLIYYSQIVNDFQKGDIAEGYSVSREKKESFPLTVTSAQKNPTAFYLCASSSPRVSNTEAFFGQGTRLTVV.